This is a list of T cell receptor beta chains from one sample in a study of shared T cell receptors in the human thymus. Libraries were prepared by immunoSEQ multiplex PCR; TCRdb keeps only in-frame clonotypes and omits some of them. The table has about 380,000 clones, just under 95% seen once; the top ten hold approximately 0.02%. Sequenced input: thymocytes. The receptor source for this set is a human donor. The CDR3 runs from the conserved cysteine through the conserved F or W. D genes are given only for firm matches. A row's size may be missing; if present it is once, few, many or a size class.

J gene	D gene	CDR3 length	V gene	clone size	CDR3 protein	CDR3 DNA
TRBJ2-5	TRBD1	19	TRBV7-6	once	CASSPIRARQGGGGETQYF	TGTGCCAGCAGCCCCATTAGGGCCAGACAGGGGGGAGGTGGAGAGACCCAGTACTTC
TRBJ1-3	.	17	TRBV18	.	CASSPEASGDSGNTIYF	TGTGCCAGCTCACCAGAAGCTTCGGGGGACTCTGGAAACACCATATATTTT
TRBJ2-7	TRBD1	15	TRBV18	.	CASSETRGQGYEQYF	TGTGCCAGCTCCGAAACCCGGGGACAGGGTTACGAGCAGTACTTC
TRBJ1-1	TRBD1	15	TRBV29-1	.	CSVEDDRESNTEAFF	TGCAGCGTTGAAGACGACAGGGAATCGAACACTGAAGCTTTCTTT
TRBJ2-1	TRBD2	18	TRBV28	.	CASSLPHRLAGEGDEQFF	TGTGCCAGCAGTTTACCTCACCGACTAGCGGGAGAAGGTGATGAGCAGTTCTTC
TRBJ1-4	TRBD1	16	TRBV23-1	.	CASSRYRGLFNEKLFF	TGCGCCAGCAGTCGGTACAGGGGACTTTTTAATGAAAAACTGTTTTTT
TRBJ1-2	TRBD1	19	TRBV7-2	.	CASSPSVFDRGLTGYGYTF	TGTGCCAGCAGCCCGTCTGTTTTTGACAGGGGGCTTACAGGATATGGCTACACCTTC
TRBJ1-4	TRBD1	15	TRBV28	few	CASTRTGDRDEKLFF	TGTGCCAGCACCCGTACGGGGGACAGGGATGAAAAACTGTTTTTT
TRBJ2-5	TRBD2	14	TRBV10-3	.	CATSLRRGGETQYF	TGTGCCACCTCGTTAAGGCGGGGAGGGGAGACCCAGTACTTC
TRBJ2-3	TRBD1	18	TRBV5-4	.	CASSLAIAQGEITDTQYF	TGTGCCAGCAGCTTGGCCATAGCACAGGGGGAGATCACAGATACGCAGTATTTT
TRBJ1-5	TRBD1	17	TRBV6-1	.	CASSERGQANGNQPQHF	TGTGCCAGCAGTGAAAGGGGACAGGCAAATGGCAATCAGCCCCAGCATTTT
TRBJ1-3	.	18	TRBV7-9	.	CASSLDRCSYRSGNTIYF	TGTGCCAGCAGCTTAGATCGATGCTCTTACCGCTCTGGAAACACCATATATTTT
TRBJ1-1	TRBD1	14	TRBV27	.	CASSLRQGATEAFF	TGTGCCAGCAGTTTAAGACAGGGTGCCACTGAAGCTTTCTTT
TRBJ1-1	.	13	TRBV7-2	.	CASSLPWETEAFF	TGTGCCAGCAGCTTACCCTGGGAGACAGAAGCTTTCTTT
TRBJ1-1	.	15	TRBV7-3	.	CASSPPPGGITEAFF	TGTGCCAGCAGCCCTCCCCCGGGAGGAATCACTGAAGCTTTCTTT
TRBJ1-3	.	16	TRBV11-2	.	CASSLGPDSSGNTIYF	TGTGCCAGCAGCCTAGGCCCGGACAGCTCTGGAAACACCATATATTTT
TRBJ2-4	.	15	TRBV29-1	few	CSVFLTGIPGGIQYF	TGCAGCGTTTTCCTAACAGGGATACCGGGCGGCATTCAGTACTTC
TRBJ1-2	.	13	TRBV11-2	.	CASSPTPGGGYTF	TGTGCCAGCAGCCCCACCCCGGGAGGTGGCTACACCTTC
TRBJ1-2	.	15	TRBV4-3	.	CASSPFTGRRGGYTF	TGCGCCAGCAGCCCCTTTACGGGGCGACGAGGTGGCTACACCTTC
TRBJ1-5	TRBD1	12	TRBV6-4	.	CASKGAFKPQHF	TGTGCCAGCAAGGGGGCCTTTAAGCCCCAGCATTTT
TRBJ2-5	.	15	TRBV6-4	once	CASSAGSPGQGTQYF	TGTGCCAGCAGCGCCGGCTCCCCCGGGCAAGGGACCCAGTACTTC
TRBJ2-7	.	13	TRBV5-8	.	CASSPRVSYEQYF	TGTGCCAGCAGCCCCAGGGTCTCCTACGAGCAGTACTTC